Presented here are 32 T cell receptor beta chains from one specimen sequenced in a study of T cell responses to AZD1222 COVID-19 vaccine (dated by TCRdb to about 2021). The method behind the library was the immunoSEQ multiplex PCR assay. The clones in this table, taken by TCRdb from immuneACCESS, are in-frame only. Not every clone is retained; where verified, under half of the shortfall comes from an unresolved V gene, and the cause of the rest is unknown. Recorded for this sample are approximately 100,000 clones; about 88% of them occurred a single time. Roughly 4% of the sample belongs to the ten largest clones. The time point label here, explained by the study, means: baseline before first vaccination. The material was peripheral blood, obtained on day 0 of AZD1222 vaccination. These receptors originate from an adult in good health.

This chain uses TRBV5-4 with TRBJ2-1; maybe TRBD2 (5 bases). V dropped 1 base and J dropped 0 bases, with 8 bases sitting between them. CDR3 length: 15 residues. From germline, CDR1 is SGHNT and CDR2 YYREEE (reference sequence). CDR3 protein: CASSLSRVSYNEQFF. The CDR3 region has the DNA TGTGCCAGCAGCTTGTCGAGGGTCTCCTACAATGAGCAGTTCTTC. Based on the CDR3 plus reference TRBV5-4 and TRBJ2-1, the full variable domain is ETGVTQSPTHLIKTRGQQVTLRCSSQSGHNTVSWYQQALGQGPQFIFQYYREEENGRGNFPPRFSGLQFPNYSSELNVNALELDDSALYLCASSLSRVSYNEQFFGPGTRLTVL.

The chain links TRBV20-1 to TRBJ2-7; 7 bases match TRBD2. The germline V gene has CDR1 DFQATT and CDR2 SNEGSKA (reference sequence). Germline trimming cut 3 bases from V and 2 bases from J; bases unmatched to any gene: 7. The CDR3 sequence is 14 residues long. CDR3 sequence reads: CSASWASGTYEQYF. The CDR3 DNA is TGCAGTGCTAGTTGGGCTAGCGGAACCTACGAGCAGTACTTC.

This chain joins TRBV27 and TRBJ2-4; D not resolved. Germline V lookup: CDR1 MNHEY, CDR2 SMNVEV (reference sequence). The CDR3 is 13 amino acids. Deletions cut 6 bases from V and 5 bases from J, with 11 bases between. CDR3 in DNA: TGTGCCAGCAGAGGTCCGAACCAAAACATTCAGTACTTC. This sequence encodes CASRGPNQNIQYF.

The chain is built from TRBV5-4 and TRBJ2-4; 10 nucleotides agree with TRBD1. CDR3 size: 15 residues. The trim removed 4 bases at V and 2 bases at J, leaving 3 bases unmatched. Germline V gene sequence: CDR1 SGHNT, CDR2 YYREEE (reference sequence). CDR3 DNA: TGTGCCAGCAGCAGGACAGGGGGTCCCAAAAACATTCAGTACTTC. Its translation is CASSRTGGPKNIQYF.

V gene TRBV5-6 combines with J gene TRBJ2-6, with D hard to call. With 1 base removed from V and 0 bases from J, the gap between germline ends came to 8 bases. This CDR3 has 16 residues. CDR1 is SGHDT, CDR2 YYEEEE, per germline. CDR3: CASSLKGLSGANVLTF. The CDR3 region has the DNA TGTGCCAGCAGCTTGAAGGGCCTCTCTGGGGCCAACGTCCTGACTTTC. The whole variable domain, filled in from reference TRBV5-6 and TRBJ2-6, reads DAGVTQSPTHLIKTRGQQVTLRCSPKSGHDTVSWYQQALGQGPQFIFQYYEEEERQRGNFPDRFSGHQFPNYSSELNVNALLLGDSALYLCASSLKGLSGANVLTFGAGSRLTVL.

This clone has a handful of counts. The rearrangement uses TRBV27 and TRBJ2-3; D possibly uses TRBD1 or TRBD2 (6 bases each). Germline CDR1 MNHEY, CDR2 SMNVEV (reference sequence). The germline V and J ends were trimmed by 6 bases and 6 bases, with 16 bases remaining between them. The CDR3 has 14 amino acids. CDR3 loop: CASSVGGRLDTQYF. The CDR3 bases are TGTGCCAGCAGCGTCGGGGGCCGTCTCGATACGCAGTATTTT.

The rearrangement uses TRBV11-3 and TRBJ1-2, with D maybe TRBD1 (6 bases). Trimming left V 2 bases short and J 8 bases short, with 27 bases between. Germline lookup yields CDR1 SGHNT and CDR2 YENEEA. The CDR3 loop spans 18 amino acids. The chain's CDR3 is CASSLKRWTANFVWGYTF. CDR3 DNA: TGTGCCAGCAGCTTAAAACGATGGACAGCCAACTTCGTCTGGGGCTACACCTTC.

This sequence joins TRBV5-6 and TRBJ1-2; D call uncertain. The germline CDR1 and CDR2 sequences are SGHDT and YYEEEE. The V gene lost 2 bases and the J gene lost 0 bases, with 5 bases spanning the gap. This CDR3 is 13 amino acids long. Written as DNA, the CDR3 is TGTGCCAGCAGCTTCACAGCTAACTATGGCTACACCTTC. Its protein product is CASSFTANYGYTF. The complete variable domain, with remaining parts taken from reference TRBV5-6 and TRBJ1-2, reads DAGVTQSPTHLIKTRGQQVTLRCSPKSGHDTVSWYQQALGQGPQFIFQYYEEEERQRGNFPDRFSGHQFPNYSSELNVNALLLGDSALYLCASSFTANYGYTFGSGTRLTVV.

Here the CDR3 DNA reads TGCGCCAGCAGCCAAGGCGTTTTCTTCCAGCGAACGTCAGGCGGGGAGCAGTACTTC. Residues: CASSQGVFFQRTSGGEQYF. The chain joins TRBV4-1 to TRBJ2-7; possibly TRBD2 for D (5 bases). V was shortened by 1 base and J by 7 bases, with 29 bases between the two germline ends. Looked up from germline, CDR1 is MGHRA and CDR2 is YSYEKL. This CDR3 region has 19 residues.

Turning to this clone: As the CDR3 is not closed by the conserved phenylalanine or tryptophan, this likely results from a read error. Because the CDR3's place on the DNA is in doubt, the DNA is left out and the CDR3 is given as listed by TCRdb. The chain combines TRBV5-6 with TRBJ1-5. The CDR3 length equals 9 residues, ends included. Germline CDR1 and CDR2: SGHDT and YYEEEE. The CDR3 region is CASSETGFG.

The chain joins TRBV6-2 or TRBV6-3 to TRBJ2-3, with 7 positions matching TRBD2. V lost 5 bases to trimming and J lost 3 bases; unmatched junction nucleotides: 20. The CDR3 has 19 residues. Germline V CDR1 and CDR2: MNHEY, SVGEGT. This chain's CDR3 is CASSHPPTLSWGGTDTQYF. CDR3 DNA sequence: TGTGCCAGCAGTCACCCACCTACCCTTAGTTGGGGGGGAACAGATACGCAGTATTTT.

This chain links TRBV29-1 with TRBJ1-1; TRBD1 aligns across 12 bases. V was pared by 5 bases and J by 0 bases, with 4 bases of the junction left unmatched. The CDR3 sequence is 15 residues long. Germline-derived CDR1 and CDR2 are SQVTM and ANQGSEA. In DNA form, the CDR3 reads TGCAGCGTTCCGGGACAGGGGGCCTTGAACACTGAAGCTTTCTTT. Translating it yields CSVPGQGALNTEAFF.

The V call is TRBV5-5, the J call TRBJ2-7; D might be TRBD1 (5 bases). The germline V gene encodes CDR1 SGHKS and CDR2 YYEKEE (reference sequence). The CDR3 totals 14 residues. V gave up 1 base and J gave up 2 bases, with 10 bases separating them. The CDR3 nucleotides read TGTGCCAGCAGCTTGTACAGGACAACCTACGAGCAGTACTTC. It codes for CASSLYRTTYEQYF.

Written as DNA, the CDR3 is TGTGCCAGCAGCCCCCCCACTAGCGGGGGGGCAAAAGAGACCCAGTACTTC. This sequence encodes CASSPPTSGGAKETQYF. This chain links TRBV11-2 with TRBJ2-5, with 13 bases matching TRBD2. The CDR3 contains 17 residues. Trimming at V came to 5 bases and at J to 3 bases, leaving 9 bases not matched to a gene. The germline V gene has CDR1 SGHAT and CDR2 FQNNGV.

This chain joins TRBV3-1 (or the pseudogene TRBV3-2) and TRBJ2-3; 7 bases align to TRBD1. The trim removed 4 bases at V and 4 bases at J, leaving 11 bases unmatched. The CDR3 contains 16 residues. Germline CDR1 reads LGHDT; CDR2 reads YNNKEL (reference sequence). Written as DNA, the CDR3 is TGTGCCAGCAGCCTAGGGACAGCTATACGTCCAGATACGCAGTATTTT. It encodes CASSLGTAIRPDTQYF.

The V call is TRBV11-3, the J call TRBJ1-4; D is possibly TRBD1 (5 bases). The germline gives CDR1 SGHNT, CDR2 YENEEA. This CDR3 contains 15 residues. The V end lost 5 bases, the J end lost 4 bases, and 14 bases lay between the germline ends. The CDR3 region is CASSAGGWHNEKLFF. CDR3 coding DNA: TGTGCCAGCAGCGCGGGGGGGTGGCATAATGAAAAACTGTTTTTT.

The chain has TRBV6-2 or TRBV6-3 and TRBJ1-5; D perhaps matches TRBD1 (5 bases). Germline V gene lookup returns CDR1 MNHEY and CDR2 SVGEGT. Deletions cut 5 bases from V and 5 bases from J, with 16 bases between. The CDR3 covers 15 residues. In DNA, the CDR3 is TGTGCCAGCAGTAGGGCCCCGGGGGTGGATCAGCCCCAGCATTTT. This gives the protein CASSRAPGVDQPQHF.

V usage is TRBV9 and J usage is TRBJ2-3; 13 positions match TRBD2. Per germline, CDR1 SGDLS and CDR2 YYNGEE. There are 17 residues in the CDR3. With 4 bases clipped from V and 3 bases from J, the junction kept 8 bases outside the gene matches. CDR3 loop: CASSFTSGGARTDTQYF. CDR3 nucleotide sequence: TGTGCCAGCAGCTTTACTAGCGGGGGGGCCAGAACAGATACGCAGTATTTT.

Written as DNA, the CDR3 is TGTGCCAGCAGCCCTTCACCTAACTATGGCTACACCTTC. Its protein is CASSPSPNYGYTF. J is TRBJ1-2 and V is TRBV11-2; D gene ambiguous. Looked up from germline, CDR1 is SGHAT and CDR2 is FQNNGV. The CDR3 contains 13 residues. Trimming took 5 bases from V and 0 from J, leaving 7 bases between them.

The chain links TRBV5-4 to TRBJ2-1, with 14 bases that match TRBD2. The CDR3 covers 19 residues. V shed 4 bases, J shed 5 bases, and the junction held 14 bases outside the gene matches. Looked up from germline, CDR1 is SGHNT and CDR2 is YYREEE (reference sequence). DNA of the CDR3: TGTGCCAGCAGCCTGGGGGTAGGGACTAGCGGGGGAGGCGACAATGAGCAGTTCTTC. Residues: CASSLGVGTSGGGDNEQFF.

This chain links TRBV7-4 with TRBJ1-3, with 7 bases aligning to TRBD1. With V trimmed by 5 bases and J by 0 bases, 16 bases remained unmatched. Per germline, CDR1 SGHVT and CDR2 SQSDAQ. CDR3 length: 19 amino acids. CDR3 in amino acids: CASSLPNRGPKDSGNTIYF. In nucleotides, the CDR3 is TGTGCCAGCAGCCTGCCTAACAGGGGACCAAAAGACTCTGGAAACACCATATATTTT.

V gene TRBV5-1 combines with J gene TRBJ1-1; possible D gene TRBD1, 6 bases. This CDR3 has 13 residues. Trimming left V 4 bases short and J 10 bases short, with 17 bases between. CDR1 SGHRS and CDR2 YFSETQ come from the germline V gene. This CDR3 is CASSTDSHGAAFF. The CDR3 DNA follows: TGCGCCAGCAGCACGGACAGCCACGGGGCAGCTTTCTTT. Complete variable domain (other parts from reference TRBV5-1 and TRBJ1-1): KAGVTQTPRYLIKTRGQQVTLSCSPISGHRSVSWYQQTPGQGLQFLFEYFSETQRNKGNFPGRFSGRQFSNSRSEMNVSTLELGDSALYLCASSTDSHGAAFFGQGTRLTVV.

The genes are TRBV5-6 and TRBJ2-4, with D perhaps TRBD1 (6 bases). Trimming shortened V by 3 bases and J by 7 bases, and 17 bases separated the two germline ends. CDR1 and CDR2 from the germline V gene are SGHDT and YYEEEE. This CDR3 has 15 residues. CDR3 region: CASSYYRVGTNIQYF. DNA for the CDR3: TGTGCCAGCAGCTACTACAGGGTCGGAACGAACATTCAGTACTTC.

J is TRBJ2-1 and V is TRBV10-3; TRBD2 is a possible D gene (6 bases). The CDR3 contains 13 residues. The germline V and J ends were trimmed by 4 bases and 5 bases, with 9 bases remaining between them. CDR1 and CDR2 from the germline V gene are ENHRY and SYGVKD. Written as DNA, the CDR3 is TGTGCCATCAGTGGCGGGGCCGACAATGAGCAGTTCTTC. Translated, it gives CAISGGADNEQFF.

The V gene is TRBV6-2 or TRBV6-3, the J gene TRBJ1-3; no definite D call. Per the germline V gene, CDR1 is MNHEY and CDR2 is SVGEGT. This CDR3 contains 15 residues. Deletions cut 2 bases from V and 0 bases from J, with 8 bases between. The CDR3 DNA sequence: TGTGCCAGCAGTTACGACGCTACCTCTGGAAACACCATATATTTT. Protein sequence: CASSYDATSGNTIYF.

The chain's CDR3 is CASSVSSYEQYF. The CDR3 DNA reads TGTGCCAGCAGTGTTAGCTCCTACGAGCAGTACTTC. The chain joins TRBV2 to TRBJ2-7; unclear D gene. CDR1 SNHLY and CDR2 FYNNEI come from the germline V gene. The CDR3 is 12 residues long. V was pared by 4 bases and J by 0 bases, with 4 bases between.

The chain carries TRBV10-3 and TRBJ2-1, with a tentative D call TRBD1 (5 bases). There are 15 residues in the CDR3. Germline V gives CDR1 ENHRY, CDR2 SYGVKD. V shed 8 bases and J shed 0 bases, with 14 bases lying between them. Here the CDR3 reads CAIGAGLSSYNEQFF. CDR3 in DNA: TGTGCCATCGGGGCAGGGTTAAGCTCCTACAATGAGCAGTTCTTC.

This clone has a handful of counts. The sample carries other DNA sequences with the same CDR3. The genes are TRBV5-1 and TRBJ2-1, with 7 bases fitting TRBD2. The germline gives CDR1 SGHRS, CDR2 YFSETQ. There are 15 residues in the CDR3. V shed 2 bases and J 3 bases; nucleotides not matched to a gene: 5. The CDR3: CASSFVGGFYNEQFF. The CDR3 DNA reads TGCGCCAGCAGCTTCGTGGGGGGGTTCTACAATGAGCAGTTCTTC.

The J gene is TRBJ2-7, the V gene TRBV7-2; D possibly uses TRBD1 or TRBD2 (5 bases each). This CDR3 contains 15 residues. The ends were cut back, 1 base at V and 3 bases at J, with 13 bases in the middle. CDR1 is SGHTA and CDR2 is FQGNSA in the germline V gene. The CDR3 spells CASSLELGDYYEQYF. CDR3 DNA sequence: TGTGCCAGCAGCTTAGAACTAGGGGATTACTACGAGCAGTACTTC.

This chain connects TRBV14 to TRBJ1-1; TRBD1 agrees at 7 bases. This CDR3 is built from 15 residues. Germline CDR1 and CDR2: SGHDN and FVKESK. V shed 5 bases and J 0 bases; nucleotides not matched to a gene: 6. This CDR3 is CASSSRDRMNTEAFF. The CDR3 DNA follows: TGTGCCAGCAGCTCTAGGGACAGAATGAACACTGAAGCTTTCTTT. Full variable domain (rest looked up from reference TRBV14 and TRBJ1-1): EAGVTQFPSHSVIEKGQTVTLRCDPISGHDNLYWYRRVMGKEIKFLLHFVKESKQDESGMPNNRFLAERTGGTYSTLKVQPAELEDSGVYFCASSSRDRMNTEAFFGQGTRLTVV.

This chain joins TRBV6-5 and TRBJ1-1; tentative D call: TRBD1 (6 bases). CDR3 length: 13 amino acids. Germline assignment: CDR1 MNHEY and CDR2 SVGAGI. Deletions cut 8 bases from V and 7 bases from J, with 17 bases between. The CDR3 DNA reads TGTGCCAGCGCGAGGGCAGGGGCTTATGAAGCTTTCTTT. Its translation is CASARAGAYEAFF.

The rearrangement joins TRBV21-1 to TRBJ1-5. TRBV21-1 constitutes a pseudogene. The CDR3 runs to 15 residues. The CDR3 DNA follows: TGTGCCAGCAGCAAAGTAAAAGGGAGCAATCAGCCCCAGCATTTT. This translates into CASSKVKGSNQPQHF.